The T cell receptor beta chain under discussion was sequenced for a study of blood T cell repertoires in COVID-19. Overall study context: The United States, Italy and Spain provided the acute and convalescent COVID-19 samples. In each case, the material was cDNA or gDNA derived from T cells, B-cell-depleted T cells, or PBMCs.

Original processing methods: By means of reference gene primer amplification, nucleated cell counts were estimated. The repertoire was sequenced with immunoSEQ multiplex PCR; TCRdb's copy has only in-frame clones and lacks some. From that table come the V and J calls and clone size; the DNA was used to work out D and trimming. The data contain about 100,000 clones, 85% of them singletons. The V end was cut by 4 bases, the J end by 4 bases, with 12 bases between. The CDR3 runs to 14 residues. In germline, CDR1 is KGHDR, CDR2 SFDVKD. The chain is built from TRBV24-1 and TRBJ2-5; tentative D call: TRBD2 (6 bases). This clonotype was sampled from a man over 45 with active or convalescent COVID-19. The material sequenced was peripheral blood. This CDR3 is CATSESGTRETQYF. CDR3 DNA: TGTGCCACCAGTGAGTCCGGGACTCGAGAGACCCAGTACTTC.